These T cell receptor beta chains were read from a single sample in a study of T cells in localized non-small cell lung cancer. TCRdb's table, derived via immunoSEQ multiplex PCR, lists solely in-frame clones and lacks some. Of 37,000 or so clones in the sample, 80% to 90% were seen once. Specimen: peripheral blood, collected before any cancer treatment. Receptors originate from a woman aged 35 to 70 with stage I lung adenocarcinoma. The CDR3 runs from the conserved cysteine through the conserved F or W. The D gene is left open where the match is weak. The size field is filled for only some rows; it gives once, few, many or a size class.

TRBJ2-1 | - | TRBV11-2 | TRBD1 | CASSLTRGPGQGSNEQFF | TGTGCCAGCAGCTTAACCCGGGGGCCGGGACAGGGTTCCAATGAGCAGTTCTTC
TRBJ1-4 | - | TRBV5-6 | - | CASSFGLGQGTEKLFF | TGTGCCAGCAGCTTTGGCTTGGGGCAGGGGACGGAAAAACTGTTTTTT
TRBJ1-1 | - | TRBV2 | - | CASRDAIMNTEAFF | TGTGCCAGCAGGGATGCGATTATGAACACTGAAGCTTTCTTT
TRBJ2-5 | - | TRBV18 | TRBD2 | CASSFRTSGTLGGETQYF | TGTGCCAGCTCATTCAGGACTAGCGGGACCCTGGGTGGAGAGACCCAGTACTTC
TRBJ2-2 | - | TRBV30 | - | CAWMKGLTNTGELFF | TGTGCCTGGATGAAGGGACTTACGAACACCGGGGAGCTGTTTTTT
TRBJ2-7 | - | TRBV5-1 | - | CASSPGSTAYEQYF | TGCGCCAGCAGCCCCGGGTCTACCGCCTACGAGCAGTACTTC
TRBJ2-7 | - | TRBV27 | TRBD2 | CATNSGGTSGSPYEQYF | TGTGCCACCAATTCGGGAGGGACTAGCGGGAGCCCCTACGAGCAGTACTTC
TRBJ1-1 | - | TRBV7-9 | TRBD1 | CASSSRTGYRGAEAFF | TGTGCCAGCAGCTCCCGGACAGGCTACAGGGGCGCTGAAGCTTTCTTT
TRBJ1-1 | - | TRBV28 | - | CASSLLPVWTRTTNTEAFF | TGTGCCAGCAGTTTGCTTCCTGTCTGGACACGAACTACGAACACTGAAGCTTTCTTT
TRBJ2-3 | - | TRBV4-1 | - | CASSQDHELAVYTQYF | TGCGCCAGCAGCCAAGATCATGAACTAGCAGTTTATACGCAGTATTTT
TRBJ1-3 | - | TRBV5-1 | - | CASSLVLGGSGNTIYF | TGCGCCAGCAGCTTGGTGCTTGGGGGCTCTGGAAACACCATATATTTT
TRBJ2-7 | - | TRBV15 | TRBD2 | CATSRDRGTSGSYEQYF | TGTGCCACCAGCAGAGATCGCGGGACTAGCGGGAGCTACGAGCAGTACTTC
TRBJ2-1 | - | TRBV4-1 | TRBD2 | CASSHPLAGGPRNEQFF | TGCGCCAGCAGCCACCCACTAGCGGGAGGGCCCAGGAATGAGCAGTTCTTC
TRBJ2-5 | - | TRBV9 | TRBD2 | CASSPRTSGGETQYF | TGTGCCAGCAGCCCGAGGACTAGCGGCGGGGAGACCCAGTACTTC
TRBJ2-5 | - | TRBV15 | - | CATSGLAGQETQYF | TGTGCCACCAGCGGATTGGCGGGACAAGAGACCCAGTACTTC
TRBJ2-5 | - | TRBV9 | - | CASSTSRDPQETQYF | TGTGCCAGCAGCACCTCTCGGGACCCGCAAGAGACCCAGTACTTC
TRBJ2-3 | few | TRBV7-3 | TRBD1 | CASSLVQGADTQYF | TGTGCCAGCAGCTTAGTACAGGGGGCAGATACGCAGTATTTT
TRBJ1-2 | - | TRBV19 | - | CASSTPSTGNYGYTF | TGTGCCAGTAGTACCCCCTCCACAGGGAACTATGGCTACACCTTC
TRBJ2-3 | - | TRBV10-3 | - | CAISDNQGSTDTQYF | TGTGCCATCAGTGATAATCAGGGTTCAACAGATACGCAGTATTTT
TRBJ1-2 | - | TRBV5-1 | TRBD1 | CASSYTGTAYGYTF | TGCGCCAGCAGCTATACCGGGACAGCATATGGCTACACCTTC
TRBJ2-2 | - | TRBV9 | - | CASSRTENTGELFF | TGTGCCAGCAGCCGGACAGAGAACACCGGGGAGCTGTTTTTT
TRBJ2-6 | - | TRBV5-1 | - | CASSSRGSGANVLTF | TGCGCCAGCAGCTCGCGGGGCTCTGGGGCCAACGTCCTGACTTTC
TRBJ1-6 | - | TRBV7-8 | - | CASSKQDNNSPLHF | TGTGCCAGCAGTAAACAGGATAATAATTCACCCCTCCACTTT
TRBJ2-7 | - | TRBV7-3 | - | CASSSGQTYEQYF | TGTGCCAGCAGTTCCGGACAGACCTACGAGCAGTACTTC
TRBJ2-3 | - | TRBV19 | TRBD2 | CATAPRLAGGTSTDTQYF | TGTGCCACCGCCCCGAGGCTAGCGGGAGGGACTAGCACAGATACGCAGTATTTT
TRBJ1-1 | - | TRBV20-1 | - | CSAAHDTEAFF | TGCAGTGCGGCACACGACACTGAAGCTTTCTTT
TRBJ2-1 | - | TRBV9 | - | CASSTGTASSYNEQFF | TGTGCCAGCAGCACAGGGACGGCGAGCTCCTACAATGAGCAGTTCTTC
TRBJ2-7 | - | TRBV21-1 | - | CASSKGSHRDRETKSSYEQYF | TGTGCCAGCAGCAAAGGGTCACACCGGGACAGAGAGACCAAATCATCCTACGAGCAGTACTTC
TRBJ1-1 | - | TRBV6-1 | - | CASSDSTGLWAFF | TGTGCCAGCAGTGATTCTACAGGGCTTTGGGCTTTCTTT
TRBJ2-7 | - | TRBV7-8 | - | CASSLLQGGAYEQYF | TGTGCCAGCAGCCTCCTCCAGGGTGGAGCCTACGAGCAGTACTTC
TRBJ2-1 | - | TRBV7-9 | - | CASSLGTPGYSYNEQFF | TGTGCCAGCAGCTTGGGTACCCCAGGGTACTCCTACAATGAGCAGTTCTTC
TRBJ1-4 | - | TRBV29-1 | - | CSARGQSHEKLFF | TGCAGCGCCCGGGGCCAGAGTCATGAAAAACTGTTTTTT
TRBJ2-3 | - | TRBV9 | TRBD2 | CASSPWTSPTDTQYF | TGTGCCAGCAGCCCTTGGACTAGCCCCACAGATACGCAGTATTTT
TRBJ2-2 | - | TRBV19 | - | CASRGSEGGTGELFF | TGTGCCAGTAGAGGGAGCGAGGGTGGCACCGGGGAGCTGTTTTTT
TRBJ1-1 | - | TRBV7-9 | - | CASRQPGTLAFF | TGTGCCAGCAGGCAACCCGGGACACTGGCTTTCTTT
TRBJ2-7 | - | TRBV19 | - | CASSTGQSREQYF | TGTGCCAGTAGTACCGGACAGTCCCGCGAGCAGTACTTC
TRBJ1-2 | once | TRBV6-1 | TRBD1 | CASSLTGAYGYTF | TGTGCCAGCAGTTTGACAGGGGCATATGGCTACACCTTC
TRBJ1-5 | - | TRBV6-6 | - | CASSPSGKQPQHF | TGTGCCAGCAGTCCATCTGGGAAGCAGCCCCAGCATTTT
TRBJ1-5 | - | TRBV7-2 | TRBD1 | CASSLGGQSYQPQHF | TGTGCCAGCAGCTTGGGGGGACAGTCGTATCAGCCCCAGCATTTT
TRBJ2-1 | - | TRBV10-1 | TRBD2 | CASSEGTSGRADEQFF | TGCGCCAGCAGTGAGGGGACTAGCGGGAGGGCCGATGAGCAGTTCTTC
TRBJ2-2 | - | TRBV19 | - | CASNPLDRPNTGELFF | TGTGCCAGTAACCCCCTGGACAGACCGAACACCGGGGAGCTGTTTTTT
TRBJ1-2 | - | TRBV18 | - | CASSPSGNTLTMGYTF | TGTGCCAGCTCACCGTCAGGGAATACTCTAACTATGGGCTACACCTTC
TRBJ1-1 | - | TRBV5-6 | - | CASSPRRVMNTEAFF | TGTGCCAGCAGTCCAAGGAGAGTCATGAACACTGAAGCTTTCTTT
TRBJ2-1 | - | TRBV5-1 | - | CASSLGLAYNEQFF | TGCGCCAGCAGCTTGGGGCTAGCCTACAATGAGCAGTTCTTC
TRBJ1-5 | - | TRBV19 | - | CASSIAPEGQRMEPQHF | TGTGCCAGTAGTATCGCTCCCGAGGGACAACGCATGGAGCCCCAGCATTTT
TRBJ2-2 | - | TRBV28 | - | CASSPGDSNTGELFF | TGTGCCAGCAGTCCGGGGGACTCGAACACCGGGGAGCTGTTTTTT
TRBJ2-2 | - | TRBV5-1 | - | CASRPLDGNTGELFF | TGCGCCAGCAGGCCCCTCGATGGGAACACCGGGGAGCTGTTTTTT
TRBJ2-6 | - | TRBV19 | - | CASSPYSLGANVLTF | TGTGCCAGTAGTCCCTACTCCCTCGGGGCCAACGTCCTGACTTTC
TRBJ2-4 | - | TRBV5-1 | - | CASSLSSGEDIQYF | TGCGCCAGCAGCCTATCCTCAGGGGAGGACATTCAGTACTTC
TRBJ2-5 | - | TRBV10-2 | - | CASSESGTRGTQYF | TGCGCCAGCAGTGAGTCGGGGACAAGGGGGACCCAGTACTTC
TRBJ2-1 | once | TRBV11-2 | - | CASSSLSGEQFF | TGTGCCAGCAGCTCCCTTAGTGGGGAGCAGTTCTTC